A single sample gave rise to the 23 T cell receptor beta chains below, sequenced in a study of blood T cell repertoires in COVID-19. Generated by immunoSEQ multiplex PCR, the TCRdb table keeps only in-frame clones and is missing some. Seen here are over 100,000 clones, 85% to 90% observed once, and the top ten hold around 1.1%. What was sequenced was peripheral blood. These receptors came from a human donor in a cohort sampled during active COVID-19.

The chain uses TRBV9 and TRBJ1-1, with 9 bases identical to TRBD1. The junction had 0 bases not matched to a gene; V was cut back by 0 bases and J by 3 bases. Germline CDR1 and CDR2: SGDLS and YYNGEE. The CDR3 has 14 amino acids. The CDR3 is CASSVGTGDTEAFF. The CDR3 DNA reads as TGTGCCAGCAGCGTAGGGACAGGGGACACTGAAGCTTTCTTT. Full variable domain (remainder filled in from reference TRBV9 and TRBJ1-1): DSGVTQTPKHLITATGQRVTLRCSPRSGDLSVYWYQQSLDQGLQFLIQYYNGEERAKGNILERFSAQQFPDLHSELNLSSLELGDSALYFCASSVGTGDTEAFFGQGTRLTVV.

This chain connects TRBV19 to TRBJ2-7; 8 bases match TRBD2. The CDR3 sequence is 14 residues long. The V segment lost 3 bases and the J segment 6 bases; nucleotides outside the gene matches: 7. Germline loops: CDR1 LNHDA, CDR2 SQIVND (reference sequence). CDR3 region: CASSMASGPGEQYF. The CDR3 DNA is TGTGCCAGTAGTATGGCTAGCGGGCCCGGCGAGCAGTACTTC.

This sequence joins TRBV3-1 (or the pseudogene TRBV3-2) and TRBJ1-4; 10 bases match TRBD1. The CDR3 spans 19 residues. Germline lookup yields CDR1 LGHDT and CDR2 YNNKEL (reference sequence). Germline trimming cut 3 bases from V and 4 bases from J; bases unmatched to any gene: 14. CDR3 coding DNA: TGTGCCAGCAGCCAGCGCCCTGGGGACAGGGGCGGAGGTAATGAAAAACTGTTTTTT. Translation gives CASSQRPGDRGGGNEKLFF.

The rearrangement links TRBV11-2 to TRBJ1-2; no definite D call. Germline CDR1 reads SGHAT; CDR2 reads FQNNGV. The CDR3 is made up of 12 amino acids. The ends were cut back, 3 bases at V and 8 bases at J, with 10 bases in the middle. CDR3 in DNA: TGTGCCAGCAGCTTTGTTCGCGGAGGCTACACCTTC. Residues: CASSFVRGGYTF.

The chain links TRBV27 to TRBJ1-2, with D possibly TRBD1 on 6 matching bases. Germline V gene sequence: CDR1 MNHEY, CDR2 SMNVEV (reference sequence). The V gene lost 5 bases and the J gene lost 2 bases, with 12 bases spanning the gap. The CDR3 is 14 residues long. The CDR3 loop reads CASSPMTGNYGYTF. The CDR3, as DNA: TGTGCCAGCAGTCCGATGACAGGCAACTATGGCTACACCTTC.

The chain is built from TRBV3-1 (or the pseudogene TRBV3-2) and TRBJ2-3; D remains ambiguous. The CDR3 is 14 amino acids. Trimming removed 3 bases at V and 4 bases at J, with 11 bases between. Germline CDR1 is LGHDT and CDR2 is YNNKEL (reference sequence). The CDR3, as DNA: TGTGCCAGCAGCCACCGAGTTGCCCCAGATACGCAGTATTTT. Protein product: CASSHRVAPDTQYF.

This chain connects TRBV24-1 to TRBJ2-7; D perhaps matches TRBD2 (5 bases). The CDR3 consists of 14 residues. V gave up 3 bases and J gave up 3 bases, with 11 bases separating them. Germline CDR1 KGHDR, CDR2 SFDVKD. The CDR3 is CATSDGAGNYEQYF. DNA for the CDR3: TGTGCCACCAGTGATGGCGCCGGGAACTACGAGCAGTACTTC.

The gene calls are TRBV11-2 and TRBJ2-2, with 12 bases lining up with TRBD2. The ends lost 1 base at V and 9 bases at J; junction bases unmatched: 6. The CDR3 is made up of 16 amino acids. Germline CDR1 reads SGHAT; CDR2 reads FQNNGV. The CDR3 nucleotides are TGTGCCAGCAGCTTAGTGGGGCGGACTAGCGGGAGGGAGCTGTTTTTT. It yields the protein CASSLVGRTSGRELFF.

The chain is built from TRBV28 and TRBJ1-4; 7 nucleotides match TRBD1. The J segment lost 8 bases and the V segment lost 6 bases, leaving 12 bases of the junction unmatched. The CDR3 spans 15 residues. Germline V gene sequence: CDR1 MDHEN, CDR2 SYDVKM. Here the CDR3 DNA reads TGTGCCAGCAGGGCGCCCGGGACAGTAGGCGAAAAACTGTTTTTT. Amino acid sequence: CASRAPGTVGEKLFF.

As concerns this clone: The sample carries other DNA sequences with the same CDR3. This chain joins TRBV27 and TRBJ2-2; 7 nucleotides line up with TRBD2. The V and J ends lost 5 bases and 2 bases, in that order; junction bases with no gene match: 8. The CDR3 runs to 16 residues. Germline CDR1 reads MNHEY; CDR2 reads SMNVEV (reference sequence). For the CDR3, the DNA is TGTGCCAGCAGTGCCCCCCGGGGGGTCAACACCGGGGAGCTGTTTTTT. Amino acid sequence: CASSAPRGVNTGELFF.

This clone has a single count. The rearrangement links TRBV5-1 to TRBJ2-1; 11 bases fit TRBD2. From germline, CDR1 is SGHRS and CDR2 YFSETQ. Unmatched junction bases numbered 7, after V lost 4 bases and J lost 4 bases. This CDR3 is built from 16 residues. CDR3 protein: CASSEHSGGVYNEQFF. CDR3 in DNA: TGCGCCAGCAGCGAACATAGCGGGGGGGTTTACAATGAGCAGTTCTTC.

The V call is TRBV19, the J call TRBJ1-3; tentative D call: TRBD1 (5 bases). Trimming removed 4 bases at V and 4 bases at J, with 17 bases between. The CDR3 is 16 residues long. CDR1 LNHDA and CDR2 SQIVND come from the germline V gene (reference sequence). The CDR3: CASSRVGGRTGNTIYF. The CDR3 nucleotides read TGTGCCAGTAGTAGGGTCGGGGGGAGGACGGGAAACACCATATATTTT.

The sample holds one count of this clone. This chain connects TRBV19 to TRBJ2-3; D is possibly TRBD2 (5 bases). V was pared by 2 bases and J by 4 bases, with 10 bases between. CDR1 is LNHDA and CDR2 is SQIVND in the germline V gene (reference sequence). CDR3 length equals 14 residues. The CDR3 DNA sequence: TGTGCCAGTAGTATAAGGACTGTTCCAGATACGCAGTATTTT. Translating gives CASSIRTVPDTQYF.

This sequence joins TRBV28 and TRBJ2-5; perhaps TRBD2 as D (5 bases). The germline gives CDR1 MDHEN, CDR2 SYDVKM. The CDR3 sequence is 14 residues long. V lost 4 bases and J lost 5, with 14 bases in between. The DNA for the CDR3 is TGTGCCAGCAGTTCCGAAGTGAGGGTGGAGACCCAGTACTTC. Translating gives CASSSEVRVETQYF.

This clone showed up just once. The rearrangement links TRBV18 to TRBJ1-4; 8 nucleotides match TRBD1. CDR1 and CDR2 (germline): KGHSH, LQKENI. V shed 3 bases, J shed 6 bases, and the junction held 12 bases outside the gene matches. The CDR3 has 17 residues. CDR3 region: CASSPPNHRGLDEKLFF. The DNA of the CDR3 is TGTGCCAGCTCACCGCCGAACCACAGGGGGTTGGATGAAAAACTGTTTTTT.

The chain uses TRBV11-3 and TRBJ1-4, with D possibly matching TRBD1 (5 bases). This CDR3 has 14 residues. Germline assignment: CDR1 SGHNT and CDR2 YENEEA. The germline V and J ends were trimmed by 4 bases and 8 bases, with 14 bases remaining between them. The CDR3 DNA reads TGTGCCAGCAGCTCCCAGGGACGGGGGGAAAAACTGTTTTTT. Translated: CASSSQGRGEKLFF.

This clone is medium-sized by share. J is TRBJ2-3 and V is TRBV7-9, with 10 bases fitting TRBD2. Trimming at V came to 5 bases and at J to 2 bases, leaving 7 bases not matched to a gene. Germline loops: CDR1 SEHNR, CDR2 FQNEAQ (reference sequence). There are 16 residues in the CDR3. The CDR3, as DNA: TGTGCCAGCAGCCCCCGGACTAGCGGAATCACAGATACGCAGTATTTT. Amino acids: CASSPRTSGITDTQYF.

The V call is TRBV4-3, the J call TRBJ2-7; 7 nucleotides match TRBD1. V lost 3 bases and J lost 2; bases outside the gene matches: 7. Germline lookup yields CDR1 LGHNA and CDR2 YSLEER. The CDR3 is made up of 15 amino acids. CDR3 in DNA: TGCGCCAGCAGCCAGCAACAGGGGCCCCCCTACGAGCAGTACTTC. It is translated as CASSQQQGPPYEQYF.

The CDR3 DNA sequence: TGTGCCAGCAGTTACGGCTTAAGGGGTCGGACTGAAGCTTTCTTT. As protein: CASSYGLRGRTEAFF. V and J are TRBV6-2 or TRBV6-3 and TRBJ1-1; TRBD1 is a possible D gene (5 bases). The CDR3 loop spans 15 amino acids. The V end was cut by 2 bases, the J end by 5 bases, with 15 bases between. Germline CDR1 and CDR2: MNHEY and SVGEGT.

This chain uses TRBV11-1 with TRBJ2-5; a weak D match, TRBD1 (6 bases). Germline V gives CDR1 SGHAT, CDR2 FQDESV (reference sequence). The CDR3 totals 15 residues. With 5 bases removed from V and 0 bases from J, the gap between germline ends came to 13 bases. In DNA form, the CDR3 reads TGTGCCAGCAGCCAAGGTAACAGGGACCAAGAGACCCAGTACTTC. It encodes CASSQGNRDQETQYF. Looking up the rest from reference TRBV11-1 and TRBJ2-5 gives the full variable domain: EAEVAQSPRYKITEKSQAVAFWCDPISGHATLYWYRQILGQGPELLVQFQDESVVDDSQLPKDRFSAERLKGVDSTLKIQPAELGDSAMYLCASSQGNRDQETQYFGPGTRLLVL.

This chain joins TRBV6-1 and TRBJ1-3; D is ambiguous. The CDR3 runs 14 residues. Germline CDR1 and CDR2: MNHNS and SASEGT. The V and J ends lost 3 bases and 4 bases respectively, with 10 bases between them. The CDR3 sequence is CASSEAPRGNTIYF. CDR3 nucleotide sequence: TGTGCCAGCAGTGAGGCTCCCAGGGGAAACACCATATATTTT.

This CDR3 reads CASSPEEGAKNIQYF. The CDR3 nucleotides are TGTGCCAGCAGCCCTGAGGAGGGTGCCAAAAACATTCAGTACTTC. The chain couples TRBV7-3 to TRBJ2-4; TRBD2 is a possible D gene (6 bases). Trimming cost V 5 bases and J 1 base, with 12 bases left between them. Looked up from germline, CDR1 is SGHTA and CDR2 is FQGTGA. This CDR3 comprises 15 residues.

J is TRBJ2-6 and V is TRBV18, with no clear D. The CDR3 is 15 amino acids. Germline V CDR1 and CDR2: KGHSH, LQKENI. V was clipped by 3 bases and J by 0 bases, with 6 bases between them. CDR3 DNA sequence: TGTGCCAGCTCACCCCTAGACTCTGGGGCCAACGTCCTGACTTTC. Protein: CASSPLDSGANVLTF.